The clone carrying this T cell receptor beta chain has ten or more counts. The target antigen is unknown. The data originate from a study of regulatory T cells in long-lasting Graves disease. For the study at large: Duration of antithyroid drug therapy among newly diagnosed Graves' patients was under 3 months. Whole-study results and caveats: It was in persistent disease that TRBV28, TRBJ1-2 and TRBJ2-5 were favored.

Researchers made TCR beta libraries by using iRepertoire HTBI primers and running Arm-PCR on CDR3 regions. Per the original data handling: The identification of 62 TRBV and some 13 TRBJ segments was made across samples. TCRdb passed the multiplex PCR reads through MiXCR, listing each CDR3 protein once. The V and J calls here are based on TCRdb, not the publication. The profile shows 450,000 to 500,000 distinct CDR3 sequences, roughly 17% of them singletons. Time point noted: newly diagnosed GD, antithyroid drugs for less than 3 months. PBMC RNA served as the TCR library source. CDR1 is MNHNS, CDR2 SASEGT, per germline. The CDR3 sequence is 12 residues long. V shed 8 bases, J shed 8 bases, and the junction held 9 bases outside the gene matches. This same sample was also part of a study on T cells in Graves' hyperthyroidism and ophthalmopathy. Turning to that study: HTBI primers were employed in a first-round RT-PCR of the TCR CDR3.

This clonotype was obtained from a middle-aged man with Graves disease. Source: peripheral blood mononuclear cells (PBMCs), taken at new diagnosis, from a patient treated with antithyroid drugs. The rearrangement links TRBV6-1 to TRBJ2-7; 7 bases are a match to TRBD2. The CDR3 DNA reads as TGTGCCAGCTCTGGCGGGAGCTGGAAGCAGTACTTC. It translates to CASSGGSWKQYF.